Listed below are T cell receptor beta chains from one sample, sequenced in a study of control samples from healthy donors and cancer patients. Profiled with immunoSEQ multiplex PCR; TCRdb holds only in-frame clones, not every one. The data contain about 51,000 clones, around nine tenths of them singletons. The sequenced sample was PBMCs. These receptors were collected from a man between 50 and 59 years old with head and neck cancer. CDR3s include the opening cysteine and the closing phenylalanine or tryptophan. A D gene is named only where the DNA matches it firmly. Not all rows give a size; the values are once, few, many and, for expanded clones, a class.

j_call | clone_size | v_call | d_call | cdr3_nt | cdr3_aa
TRBJ2-1 | - | TRBV6-5 | TRBD2 | TGTGCCAGCAAACTAGCGGGGGGTCTGTACAATGAGCAGTTCTTC | CASKLAGGLYNEQFF
TRBJ1-5 | - | TRBV2 | TRBD1 | TGTGCCAGCAGTGGGGCGTTGCAGGGGGCAAATCAGCCCCAGCATTTT | CASSGALQGANQPQHF
TRBJ2-7 | - | TRBV27 | - | TGTGCCAGCAGTCCACCGGGACTGCGCTCCTACGAGCAGTACTTC | CASSPPGLRSYEQYF
TRBJ2-3 | - | TRBV7-3 | TRBD1 | TGTGCCAGCAGCCGTGGGACAGGGGGAGAAAATACGCAGTATTTT | CASSRGTGGENTQYF
TRBJ2-2 | - | TRBV27 | - | TGTGCCAGCAGTTTTTTAGGGGTAGATTATACCGGGGAGCTGTTTTTT | CASSFLGVDYTGELFF
TRBJ2-3 | - | TRBV3-1/TRBV3-2 | TRBD2 | TGTGCCAGCAGCTTGACTAGCGGGCCGGATACGCAGTATTTT | CASSLTSGPDTQYF
TRBJ2-2 | - | TRBV11-2 | - | TGTGCCAGCAACCGAGGGGGAACCGGGGAGCTGTTTTTT | CASNRGGTGELFF
TRBJ2-7 | once | TRBV11-2 | - | TGTGCCAGCAGCTTTATGGGGGGGGCGGGAGCATCGTGGTACGAGCAGTACTTC | CASSFMGGAGASWYEQYF
TRBJ2-1 | - | TRBV28 | - | TGTGCCAGCAGTGACGGGTTCGGGGGCCCTGAGCAGTTCTTC | CASSDGFGGPEQFF
TRBJ1-1 | once | TRBV28 | - | TGTGCCAGCAGCCCGGTCGGGGGTTTGGGCACTGAAGCTTTCTTT | CASSPVGGLGTEAFF
TRBJ1-1 | - | TRBV18 | - | TGTGCCAGCTCACCACCGACCGACCTGAACACTGAAGCTTTCTTT | CASSPPTDLNTEAFF
TRBJ2-7 | - | TRBV2 | - | TGTGCCAGCAGTGATTCAGGTGGGGACTACGAGCAGTACTTC | CASSDSGGDYEQYF
TRBJ1-2 | - | TRBV5-5 | TRBD1 | TGTGCCAGCACTCGATCCCCCCTGGACAGGGCCTATGGCTACACCTTC | CASTRSPLDRAYGYTF
TRBJ1-1 | - | TRBV4-1 | - | TGCGCCAGCAGCCAAGCTCGACCCGCCCTGATGAACACTGAAGCTTTCTTT | CASSQARPALMNTEAFF
TRBJ1-1 | - | TRBV10-3 | TRBD1 | TGTGCCATCAGTTCCCAGGGGGCCGGCACTGAAGCTTTCTTT | CAISSQGAGTEAFF
TRBJ2-7 | - | TRBV5-4 | TRBD2 | TGTGCCAGCAGCCCCCCGGGCGGGAGGGCCGGGGAGCAGTACTTC | CASSPPGGRAGEQYF
TRBJ1-4 | - | TRBV5-5 | TRBD1 | TGTGCCAGCAGCTCCGGGACAGGGGAGAGTTATGGAAAACTGTTTTTT | CASSSGTGESYGKLFF
TRBJ2-3 | - | TRBV28 | - | TGTGCCAGCAGTTCTGGAGCGACAGGCCTTATCACAGATACGCAGTATTTT | CASSSGATGLITDTQYF
TRBJ2-7 | - | TRBV7-3 | - | TGTGCCAGCAGCTTACACGGGGGACCGTCCTACGAGCAGTACTTC | CASSLHGGPSYEQYF